The 12 T cell receptor beta chains below come from one sample, sequenced in a study of PD-L1 blockade in urothelial cancer. The repertoire was sequenced with immunoSEQ multiplex PCR; TCRdb's copy has only in-frame clones and lacks some. Of some 45,000 clones listed, about 88% were seen once; the top ten hold 20% to 30%. Regarding time point: pretreatment peripheral blood. The material sequenced was PBMCs, taken around atezolizumab (anti-PD-L1) treatment. All receptors derive from a donor aged 40 or over with urothelial cancer.

The rearrangement links TRBV4-2 to TRBJ1-2; no definite D call. The V end lost 0 bases, the J end lost 8 bases, and 10 bases lay between the germline ends. The germline gives CDR1 LGHNA, CDR2 YNFKEQ. The CDR3 is 13 amino acids. CDR3 nucleotide sequence: TGTGCCAGCAGCCAAGAGCGCCGTACGGGCTACACCTTC. This encodes CASSQERRTGYTF.

The CDR3 coding sequence is TGTGCCAGCCCCCCCGGGTACGAGCAGTACTTC. The encoded protein is CASPPGYEQYF. The rearrangement uses TRBV7-3 and TRBJ2-7; D remains unclear. Germline V gene sequence: CDR1 SGHTA, CDR2 FQGTGA. V gave up 8 bases and J gave up 4 bases, with 9 bases separating them. The CDR3 consists of 11 residues.

The rearrangement uses TRBV5-8 and TRBJ1-5; TRBD1 matches at 9 bases. This CDR3 comprises 16 residues. Germline V gene data show CDR1 as SGHTS and CDR2 as YDEGEE. With V trimmed by 0 bases and J by 4 bases, 5 bases remained unmatched. CDR3 loop: CASSLGTGDANQPQHF. CDR3 DNA: TGTGCCAGCAGCTTGGGGACAGGGGACGCGAATCAGCCCCAGCATTTT.

The chain is built from TRBV5-1 and TRBJ2-5, with D unresolved. Germline values: CDR1 SGHRS, CDR2 YFSETQ. CDR3 length: 15 residues. The germline V and J ends were trimmed by 4 bases and 1 base, with 14 bases remaining between them. CDR3 sequence: CASSHRVGSQETQYF. For the CDR3, the DNA is TGCGCCAGCAGCCATCGGGTAGGCAGCCAAGAGACCCAGTACTTC.

The V call is TRBV30, the J call TRBJ1-5, with 10 bases identical to TRBD1. CDR1 is GTSNPN and CDR2 is SVGIG in the germline V gene (reference sequence). Unmatched junction bases numbered 3, after V lost 1 base and J lost 6 bases. CDR3 length: 14 amino acids. The CDR3 is CAWSGQGAAQPQHF. In DNA, the CDR3 is TGTGCCTGGAGTGGACAGGGGGCGGCTCAGCCCCAGCATTTT.

This chain joins TRBV15 and TRBJ2-1; 8 nucleotides align to TRBD2. The CDR3 loop spans 15 amino acids. Trimming took 1 base from V and 14 from J; bases not matched to a gene: 13. From germline, CDR1 is LNHNV and CDR2 YYDKDF (reference sequence). CDR3: CATSRGGTSRPWEFF. In DNA, the CDR3 is TGTGCCACCAGCAGAGGGGGGACTAGTAGGCCTTGGGAGTTCTTC.

This clone has just a few counts. V and J are TRBV6-1 and TRBJ2-1; perhaps TRBD1 as D (6 bases). Between the trimmed V and J ends, which lost 8 bases and 4 bases, there was a span of 15 bases. The CDR3 is 14 residues long. Per germline, CDR1 MNHNS and CDR2 SASEGT. The CDR3 is CASEGQRVYNEQFF. The DNA for the CDR3 is TGTGCCAGCGAGGGACAACGGGTTTACAATGAGCAGTTCTTC.

The V and J genes are TRBV18 and TRBJ2-1; D unclear. The CDR3 has 15 amino acids. Germline V lookup: CDR1 KGHSH, CDR2 LQKENI. V lost 1 base and J 2 bases, leaving 9 bases between the germline ends. The CDR3 DNA reads TGTGCCAGCTCACCACGGGTCAGCGCCTACAATGAGCAGTTCTTC. This codes for CASSPRVSAYNEQFF.

The rearrangement joins TRBV7-9 to TRBJ2-1, with 7 bases identical to TRBD1. CDR1 and CDR2 (germline): SEHNR, FQNEAQ (reference sequence). The length of the CDR3 is 14 residues. The junction had 7 bases not matched to a gene; V was cut back by 5 bases and J by 6 bases. CDR3 sequence reads: CASSPWTGFNEQFF. In DNA form, the CDR3 reads TGTGCCAGCAGCCCCTGGACAGGCTTCAATGAGCAGTTCTTC.

V usage is TRBV6-5 and J usage is TRBJ1-5; 8 positions agree with TRBD1. The length of the CDR3 is 15 residues. Germline V gene sequence: CDR1 MNHEY, CDR2 SVGAGI. Unmatched junction bases numbered 3, after V lost 0 bases and J lost 5 bases. The CDR3 is CASSYSGTGDQPQHF. The CDR3 DNA sequence: TGTGCCAGCAGTTACTCCGGGACAGGTGATCAGCCCCAGCATTTT.

The chain recombines TRBV7-9 with TRBJ1-1; a possible D gene is TRBD1 (6 bases). Between the trimmed V and J ends, which lost 5 bases and 11 bases, there was a span of 18 bases. The germline V gene has CDR1 SEHNR and CDR2 FQNEAQ (reference sequence). CDR3 length: 13 amino acids. CDR3 amino acids: CASSLPRQVVAFF. The CDR3 DNA is TGTGCCAGCAGCCTCCCCCGACAGGTCGTGGCTTTCTTT. Together with reference TRBV7-9 and TRBJ1-1, the CDR3 gives the full variable domain: DTGVSQNPRHKITKRGQNVTFRCDPISEHNRLYWYRQTLGQGPEFLTYFQNEAQLEKSRLLSDRFSAERPKGSFSTLEIQRTEQGDSAMYLCASSLPRQVVAFFGQGTRLTVV.

This clone has a handful of counts. V gene TRBV12-5 combines with J gene TRBJ2-7, with TRBD2 matching 8 bases. This CDR3 is 16 amino acids long. Germline CDR1 reads LGHNT; CDR2 reads FRNRAP. The junction had 13 bases not matched to a gene; V was cut back by 5 bases and J by 4 bases. The CDR3: CASGPPGGDYPYEQYF. CDR3 in DNA: TGTGCTAGTGGTCCTCCCGGGGGGGACTACCCATACGAGCAGTACTTC. Full variable domain (outside the CDR3, taken from reference TRBV12-5 and TRBJ2-7): DARVTQTPRHKVTEMGQEVTMRCQPILGHNTVFWYRQTMMQGLELLAYFRNRAPLDDSGMPKDRFSAEMPDATLATLKIQPSEPRDSAVYFCASGPPGGDYPYEQYFGPGTRLTVT.